This is a list of T cell receptor beta chains from one sample in a study of T cells in tuberculosis. Assay used: immunoSEQ multiplex PCR; TCRdb lists only in-frame clones, some missing. The data show 80,000 to 100,000 clones, about nine tenths seen once. Sequencing was done on a sample of CD1b-GMM tetramer-negative cells sorted from PBMCs. The receptors derive from an adult woman with latent tuberculosis. The CDR3 runs from the conserved cysteine through the conserved F or W. D genes are given only for firm matches. Rows may omit the clone size; those that give it use once, few, many or a size class.

cdr3_aa	cdr3_nt	clone_size	d_call	j_call	v_call
CSVNNLNTEAFF	TGCAGCGTTAATAATCTGAACACTGAAGCTTTCTTT	once	NA	TRBJ1-1	TRBV29-1
CASSYGTENIQYF	TGTGCCAGCAGTTACGGGACAGAAAACATTCAGTACTTC	NA	TRBD1	TRBJ2-4	TRBV6-5
CASSLAGGLVTEAFF	TGTGCCAGCAGCTTGGCCGGGGGACTAGTCACTGAAGCTTTCTTT	NA	NA	TRBJ1-1	TRBV5-4
CARLVGTSVHEQYF	TGTGCCCGGTTGGTTGGGACTAGCGTTCACGAGCAGTACTTC	NA	TRBD2	TRBJ2-7	TRBV6-5
CATERTGGSGNTIYF	TGTGCCACCGAAAGGACAGGGGGCAGTGGAAACACCATATATTTT	NA	TRBD1	TRBJ1-3	TRBV19
CASSPSGGLSYEQYF	TGTGCCAGCAGCCCTAGCGGGGGGCTGTCCTACGAGCAGTACTTC	NA	TRBD2	TRBJ2-7	TRBV7-2
CASSLEQGSNQPQHF	TGTGCCAGCAGCTTAGAACAGGGAAGCAATCAGCCCCAGCATTTT	NA	NA	TRBJ1-5	TRBV7-8
CASSVGLTDYGYTF	TGTGCCAGCAGCGTAGGTCTCACTGACTATGGCTACACCTTC	NA	NA	TRBJ1-2	TRBV9
CAWSVEGWNTEAFF	TGTGCCTGGAGTGTAGAGGGCTGGAACACTGAAGCTTTCTTT	NA	NA	TRBJ1-1	TRBV30
CASSLGLAGAYEQYF	TGTGCCAGCAGCTTGGGACTAGCGGGGGCCTACGAGCAGTACTTC	NA	TRBD2	TRBJ2-7	TRBV13
CASEGAGNIQYF	TGTGCCAGCGAGGGGGCTGGAAACATTCAGTACTTC	NA	TRBD1	TRBJ2-4	TRBV18
CASSLLASGGAVRNEQFF	TGTGCCAGCAGCTTATTGGCTAGCGGGGGAGCCGTGAGGAATGAGCAGTTCTTC	NA	TRBD2	TRBJ2-1	TRBV11-1
CASSPTDYSNQPQHF	TGTGCCAGTAGTCCGACAGATTATAGCAATCAGCCCCAGCATTTT	NA	NA	TRBJ1-5	TRBV19
CAISPSGSYNEQFF	TGTGCCATCAGTCCTAGCGGGTCCTACAATGAGCAGTTCTTC	NA	TRBD2	TRBJ2-1	TRBV10-3
CASSSNHGGAGLNEQFF	TGTGCCAGCAGCTCGAATCACGGGGGGGCCGGTCTCAATGAGCAGTTCTTC	NA	TRBD2	TRBJ2-1	TRBV7-3
CAWATGTQRYGYTF	TGTGCCTGGGCCACAGGAACCCAGAGGTATGGCTACACCTTC	NA	NA	TRBJ1-2	TRBV30
CASSLLVNYGYTF	TGTGCCAGCAGCCTACTTGTTAACTATGGCTACACCTTC	once	NA	TRBJ1-2	TRBV7-2
CASSLWEGNNEQFF	TGCGCCAGCAGCTTGTGGGAGGGTAACAATGAGCAGTTCTTC	NA	TRBD2	TRBJ2-1	TRBV5-1
CASSPPGRGNTEAFF	TGTGCCAGCTCACCACCCGGGAGGGGGAACACTGAAGCTTTCTTT	NA	NA	TRBJ1-1	TRBV18
CASSRPGQGNTEAFF	TGTGCCAGCAGCCGACCGGGACAGGGGAACACTGAAGCTTTCTTT	NA	TRBD1	TRBJ1-1	TRBV7-8
CASSEGPTSGGLTDTQYF	TGTGCCAGCAGTGAGGGGCCCACTAGCGGGGGGCTCACAGATACGCAGTATTTT	NA	TRBD2	TRBJ2-3	TRBV6-1
CASSLDSYGYTF	TGTGCCAGCAGCTTGGACAGCTATGGCTACACCTTC	NA	NA	TRBJ1-2	TRBV5-4
CASSRDRVGTGELFF	TGCGCCAGCAGCCGCGACAGGGTTGGCACCGGGGAGCTGTTTTTT	once	TRBD1	TRBJ2-2	TRBV5-1
CASSLESSGQGADREKLFF	TGTGCCAGCAGCTTAGAATCGTCGGGACAGGGAGCCGATAGGGAAAAACTGTTTTTT	NA	TRBD1	TRBJ1-4	TRBV7-9
CASSYETVRFYEQYF	TGTGCCAGCAGTTACGAGACAGTCCGATTTTACGAGCAGTACTTC	NA	NA	TRBJ2-7	TRBV6-6
CASSPRWSYEQYF	TGTGCCAGCAGCCCCCGGTGGAGCTACGAGCAGTACTTC	NA	NA	TRBJ2-7	TRBV5-6
CASSYGGGGDTQYF	TGTGCCAGCAGTTACGGGGGCGGTGGAGATACGCAGTATTTT	NA	NA	TRBJ2-3	TRBV6-6
CASSYFQGREGAQPQHF	TGTGCCAGTAGTTATTTCCAGGGTAGGGAAGGCGCTCAGCCCCAGCATTTT	NA	NA	TRBJ1-5	TRBV19
CASSLAEGGLSYNEQFF	TGTGCCAGCAGCTTAGCCGAGGGGGGGCTTTCCTACAATGAGCAGTTCTTC	NA	NA	TRBJ2-1	TRBV7-8
CASSIQGNTGELFF	TGTGCCAGCAGTATCCAGGGGAACACCGGGGAGCTGTTTTTT	NA	NA	TRBJ2-2	TRBV6-4
CASSPYTGDEQFF	TGTGCCAGCAGTCCTTATACAGGCGATGAGCAGTTCTTC	NA	NA	TRBJ2-1	TRBV27
CASSPMEAPNSPLHF	TGTGCCAGCAGCCCCATGGAGGCCCCGAATTCACCCCTCCACTTT	few	NA	TRBJ1-6	TRBV7-3
CASSRTSGLITGELFF	TGTGCCAGCAGCAGGACTAGCGGATTGATCACCGGGGAGCTGTTTTTT	NA	TRBD2	TRBJ2-2	TRBV2
CASSSGTNYGYTF	TGTGCCAGCAGTAGTGGGACAAACTATGGCTACACCTTC	NA	NA	TRBJ1-2	TRBV28
CASSQGTGYNEQFF	TGTGCCAGCAGTCAGGGGACAGGTTACAATGAGCAGTTCTTC	once	TRBD1	TRBJ2-1	TRBV6-5
CASSQGTGSTGELFF	TGTGCCAGCAGCCAAGGGACAGGGAGCACCGGGGAGCTGTTTTTT	NA	TRBD1	TRBJ2-2	TRBV5-4
CASSLADSQDTQYF	TGTGCCAGCAGCTTAGCGGACAGCCAAGATACGCAGTATTTT	NA	NA	TRBJ2-3	TRBV7-6
CASSPTGVPRGTGELFF	TGTGCCAGCAGCCCTACAGGGGTCCCCCGGGGCACCGGGGAGCTGTTTTTT	once	TRBD1	TRBJ2-2	TRBV5-4
CATSGSSYNEQFF	TGTGCCACTTCGGGGAGCTCCTACAATGAGCAGTTCTTC	NA	NA	TRBJ2-1	TRBV6-6
CASSLTRRVKNTIYF	TGTGCCAGCAGCTTGACACGGAGGGTAAAAAACACCATATATTTT	NA	NA	TRBJ1-3	TRBV5-6
CASSLGLRDEQYF	TGTGCCAGCAGCTTAGGATTGAGGGACGAGCAGTACTTC	once	NA	TRBJ2-7	TRBV28
CASSQDMLAGGSTDTQYF	TGTGCCAGCAGCCAAGATATGCTAGCGGGGGGGAGCACAGATACGCAGTATTTT	NA	TRBD2	TRBJ2-3	TRBV4-2
CASLSPGGSINEQFF	TGTGCCAGCCTTAGTCCAGGGGGGTCGATCAATGAGCAGTTCTTC	NA	NA	TRBJ2-1	TRBV28
CASSEGATNEKLFF	TGTGCCAGCAGCGAAGGGGCCACTAATGAAAAACTGTTTTTT	NA	NA	TRBJ1-4	TRBV9
CASSEWDSPYGYTF	TGTGCCAGCAGTGAATGGGACAGCCCCTATGGCTACACCTTC	NA	TRBD1	TRBJ1-2	TRBV25-1
CASSGQGTGNQPQHF	TGTGCCAGCAGTGGACAGGGTACGGGCAATCAGCCCCAGCATTTT	NA	TRBD1	TRBJ1-5	TRBV6-1
CASTSGGAGAPLHF	TGTGCCAGCACCTCAGGGGGCGCCGGCGCGCCCCTCCACTTT	NA	TRBD1	TRBJ1-6	TRBV27
CASSLSSRGSDEQFF	TGTGCTAGCAGCTTATCGAGCAGGGGTTCGGATGAGCAGTTCTTC	NA	NA	TRBJ2-1	TRBV7-7
CASSEVGGFNQPQHF	TGTGCCAGCAGTGAAGTTGGGGGGTTCAATCAGCCCCAGCATTTT	NA	NA	TRBJ1-5	TRBV6-1
CASSLAGGLQETQYF	TGTGCCAGCAGCTTAGCGGGGGGGCTTCAAGAGACCCAGTACTTC	NA	NA	TRBJ2-5	TRBV7-8
CSVGGSTPQETQYF	TGCAGCGTTGGGGGCTCCACACCCCAAGAGACCCAGTACTTC	NA	NA	TRBJ2-5	TRBV29-1
CASSLETGRSQETQYF	TGTGCCAGCAGCTTGGAGACAGGGAGGTCCCAAGAGACCCAGTACTTC	NA	NA	TRBJ2-5	TRBV5-4